Sequencing of this T cell receptor (beta chain) was carried out in a study of CD8 T cells in Susac syndrome. Random hexamers served to reverse transcribe about 0.5 to 1 ug RNA. Using its own MiXCR run on the immunoSEQ multiplex PCR reads, TCRdb lists one record per CDR3 protein. This table holds 150,000 or so distinct CDR3 sequences, about 93% found once. Controls matched for age and sex were healthy donors. Per germline, CDR1 SGDLS and CDR2 YYNGEE. The V end lost 4 bases, the J end lost 5 bases, and 15 bases lay between the germline ends. The CDR3 spans 14 residues. Sequencing input: CD4+ T cells from PBMCs. The genes are TRBV9 and TRBJ2-5; D is undetermined. This receptor was obtained from a human donor in good health. For the CDR3, the DNA is TGTGCCAGCAGCTCGGAAATAGAACTTGAGACCCAGTACTTC. Encoded protein: CASSSEIELETQYF.